The clone carrying this T cell receptor beta chain was counted once. This entry belongs to a study of blood T cell repertoires in COVID-19. Study-wide background: The United States, Italy and Spain supplied acute and convalescent COVID-19 samples. Sources were T cells, B-cell-depleted T cells, or PBMCs; the material itself was cDNA or gDNA.

Original handling: Estimated nucleated cell counts came from reference gene primer amplification. The protocol was immunoSEQ multiplex PCR, while the TCRdb copy is restricted to in-frame clones and leaves out a portion. V, J and clone size are those of that table, while D and trimming were read from the DNA. Here the sample spans approximately 140,000 clones, about four fifths being singletons. Germline values: CDR1 MNHEY, CDR2 SMNVEV (reference sequence). The CDR3 is made up of 13 amino acids. V was clipped by 1 base and J by 3 bases, with 5 bases between them. This clonotype was obtained from a man in his forties with active or convalescent COVID-19. The source material was peripheral blood. This rearrangement joins TRBV27 to TRBJ2-3, with D possibly matching TRBD1 (5 bases). CDR3 sequence: CASSLYRTDTQYF. The CDR3 nucleotides are TGTGCCAGCAGTTTATACAGGACAGATACGCAGTATTTT.